The 20 T cell receptor beta chains given below trace back to one sample, sequenced in a study of identical twins. TCRdb analysed the 5' RACE reads with MiXCR anew, one entry per CDR3 protein. In the table there are 400,000 to 650,000 distinct CDR3 sequences, less than 25% of which are singletons. These same data were also listed under a study on T cells expressing NK-cell markers.

The sample taken for sequencing was CD4+ T cells sorted from blood. The receptors stem from a woman aged 18-29 years in good health.

This clonotype was seen a few times. The chain joins TRBV11-2 to TRBJ2-1; 10 bases line up with TRBD2. CDR3 length equals 20 residues. The ends lost 5 bases at V and 0 bases at J; junction bases unmatched: 16. Germline V gene data show CDR1 as SGHAT and CDR2 as FQNNGV. The CDR3 region is CASSLRTSGTRVSSYNEQFF. In DNA, the CDR3 is TGTGCCAGCAGCCTCAGGACTAGCGGCACGCGGGTCAGCTCCTACAATGAGCAGTTCTTC.

V usage is TRBV10-3 and J usage is TRBJ2-7; the D is unclear. This CDR3 contains 13 residues. V lost 4 bases to trimming and J lost 4 bases, with 11 bases between them. Germline CDR1 ENHRY, CDR2 SYGVKD. CDR3 DNA sequence: TGTGCCATCAGTGGCGAAGCCTCATACGAGCAGTACTTC. Amino acids: CAISGEASYEQYF.

The CDR3 DNA is TGCGCCAGCAGCGCCGGGACGACCCAAGAGACCCAGTACTTC. Protein sequence: CASSAGTTQETQYF. The chain combines TRBV5-1 with TRBJ2-5; D may match TRBD1 or TRBD2 (5 bases each). The CDR3 sequence is 14 residues long. Germline loops: CDR1 SGHRS, CDR2 YFSETQ. The ends were cut back, 4 bases at V and 1 base at J, with 11 bases in the middle. The entire variable domain, with the rest obtained from reference TRBV5-1 and TRBJ2-5, is as follows: KAGVTQTPRYLIKTRGQQVTLSCSPISGHRSVSWYQQTPGQGLQFLFEYFSETQRNKGNFPGRFSGRQFSNSRSEMNVSTLELGDSALYLCASSAGTTQETQYFGPGTRLLVL.

The chain combines TRBV30 with TRBJ2-1; 10 nucleotides agree with TRBD1. The CDR3 is 14 amino acids. CDR1 GTSNPN and CDR2 SVGIG come from the germline V gene (reference sequence). V was pared by 4 bases and J by 9 bases, with 9 bases of the junction left unmatched. The CDR3 spells CAWNSGQGSGEQFF. In nucleotides, the CDR3 is TGTGCCTGGAACTCGGGACAGGGGAGCGGTGAGCAGTTCTTC.

This clonotype was counted only a few times. The V call is TRBV20-1, the J call TRBJ2-7; tentatively, D is TRBD1 (5 bases). This CDR3 region has 16 residues. CDR1 DFQATT and CDR2 SNEGSKA come from the germline V gene (reference sequence). V lost 6 bases and J 2 bases, leaving 23 bases between the germline ends. Here the CDR3 DNA reads TGCAGTGCCGTCTCCTCTTCGACAGCTACCACCTACGAGCAGTACTTC. Translated, it gives CSAVSSSTATTYEQYF.

This clonotype was counted between two and nine times. The chain employs TRBV12-3 or TRBV12-4 and TRBJ2-7; D may be TRBD2 (6 bases). This CDR3 is built from 13 residues. Trimming removed 6 bases at V and 6 bases at J, with 15 bases between. The CDR3 region is CASSRDSGREQYF. CDR3 nucleotide sequence: TGTGCCAGCAGCCGGGACTCCGGGCGCGAGCAGTACTTC.

This chain uses TRBV7-9 with TRBJ2-1; 7 bases match TRBD2. From germline, CDR1 is SEHNR and CDR2 FQNEAQ (reference sequence). With V trimmed by 7 bases and J by 8 bases, 17 bases remained unmatched. This CDR3 has 16 residues. CDR3 coding DNA: TGTGCCAGCAACCCGGGACTACCTAATTCAGGCGATGAGCAGTTCTTC. As protein: CASNPGLPNSGDEQFF.

This clonotype was recorded a few times. The J gene is TRBJ1-2, the V gene TRBV7-2, with D unclear. The CDR3 runs to 13 residues. The V end was cut by 8 bases, the J end by 8 bases, with 18 bases between. Germline lookup yields CDR1 SGHTA and CDR2 FQGNSA. The CDR3 loop reads CASSASPGLGYTF. The DNA of the CDR3 is TGTGCCAGCTCAGCTTCTCCAGGTCTAGGCTACACCTTC.

The chain recombines TRBV20-1 with TRBJ2-1; 8 bases agree with TRBD1. The germline gives CDR1 DFQATT, CDR2 SNEGSKA (reference sequence). The V gene end was trimmed by 3 bases and the J gene end by 5 bases; junction bases not matched to a gene: 12. The CDR3 totals 16 residues. DNA of the CDR3: TGCAGTGCTAGTCCGTCCCAGGGGGCGGCGAACAATGAGCAGTTCTTC. Its protein is CSASPSQGAANNEQFF.

This clonotype was found a few times. V gene TRBV20-1 combines with J gene TRBJ1-1; D is ambiguous. CDR1 and CDR2 (germline): DFQATT, SNEGSKA (reference sequence). The CDR3 length is 12 residues. V was trimmed by 5 bases and J by 1 base, leaving 8 bases between them. CDR3 region: CSASSPNTEAFF. The DNA of the CDR3 is TGCAGTGCTTCTAGCCCGAACACTGAAGCTTTCTTT.

Only a few counts were recorded for this clonotype. This chain connects TRBV6-1 to TRBJ2-7; D uncertain. V gave up 6 bases and J gave up 4 bases, with 13 bases separating them. This CDR3 spans 13 amino acids. CDR1 and CDR2 from the germline V gene are MNHNS and SASEGT. The CDR3 DNA reads as TGTGCCAGCAGAGAGCTTTCGACGTACGAGCAGTACTTC. Encoded protein: CASRELSTYEQYF.

The chain combines TRBV7-9 with TRBJ1-5, with D possibly matching TRBD1 (5 bases). The CDR3 runs 17 residues. Between the trimmed V and J ends, which lost 0 bases and 1 base, there was a span of 13 bases. Germline CDR1 is SEHNR and CDR2 is FQNEAQ (reference sequence). The CDR3 sequence: CASSLAGSGKSNQPQHF. The CDR3 region has the DNA TGTGCCAGCAGCTTAGCCGGGTCAGGGAAGAGCAATCAGCCCCAGCATTTT.

This clonotype was counted only a few times. The V gene is TRBV6-1, the J gene TRBJ2-7, with 8 bases fitting TRBD2. The CDR3 runs to 16 residues. Trimming took 5 bases from V and 2 from J; bases not matched to a gene: 11. Germline-derived CDR1 and CDR2 are MNHNS and SASEGT. The CDR3 spells CASSKPGTSFPYEQYF. The CDR3 region has the DNA TGTGCCAGCAGTAAACCCGGGACTAGTTTTCCCTACGAGCAGTACTTC.

This clonotype was found a few times. The CDR3 coding sequence is TGTGCCAGCAGTCCTTCCCCGGGACTAGCGGGCAGGGGTGAGCAGTTCTTC. Translated: CASSPSPGLAGRGEQFF. The chain is built from TRBV6-1 and TRBJ2-1; 12 nucleotides match TRBD2. CDR3 length equals 17 residues. V shed 5 bases and J 9 bases; nucleotides not matched to a gene: 14. Germline V gene sequence: CDR1 MNHNS, CDR2 SASEGT.

The chain carries TRBV5-1 and TRBJ2-7; 10 bases match TRBD2. CDR3 length: 15 amino acids. The trim removed 0 bases at V and 5 bases at J, leaving 5 bases unmatched. The V gene's germline CDR1 is SGHRS and CDR2 YFSETQ. Written as DNA, the CDR3 is TGCGCCAGCAGCTTGGGGGGGACTAGCGTGAACGAGCAGTACTTC. Encoded protein: CASSLGGTSVNEQYF.

Many counts were recorded for this clonotype. The chain carries TRBV20-1 and TRBJ1-6, with D unresolved. Germline V gene lookup returns CDR1 DFQATT and CDR2 SNEGSKA (reference sequence). This CDR3 region has 14 residues. V gave up 0 bases and J gave up 4 bases, with 7 bases separating them. This CDR3 is CSAREASYNSPLHF. CDR3 DNA: TGCAGTGCTAGAGAGGCAAGTTATAATTCACCCCTCCACTTT.

The sample holds a few counts of this clonotype. The chain links TRBV7-9 to TRBJ2-1; TRBD2 agrees at 9 bases. The CDR3 is 16 amino acids. Trimming at V came to 2 bases and at J to 9 bases, leaving 11 bases not matched to a gene. CDR1 and CDR2 from the germline V gene are SEHNR and FQNEAQ (reference sequence). The CDR3 region has the DNA TGTGCCAGCAGCTTACGGGCGGGAGGGCCGACAGCTGAGCAGTTCTTC. It encodes CASSLRAGGPTAEQFF.

This clonotype was counted a few times. The CDR3: CSASRLAGVHEQFF. The CDR3, as DNA: TGCAGTGCCTCGAGACTAGCGGGAGTCCATGAGCAGTTCTTC. The rearrangement joins TRBV20-1 to TRBJ2-1, with TRBD2 matching over 12 bases. CDR1 is DFQATT and CDR2 is SNEGSKA in the germline V gene (reference sequence). V lost 6 bases and J lost 8; bases outside the gene matches: 8. This CDR3 comprises 14 residues.

The chain is built from TRBV29-1 and TRBJ2-5, with a weak D call TRBD1 (5 bases). Germline V lookup: CDR1 SQVTM, CDR2 ANQGSEA. The length of the CDR3 is 12 residues. The DNA of the CDR3 is TGCATCCGAACAGGAGAGGAAGAGACCCAGTACTTC. It is translated as CIRTGEEETQYF.

This clonotype was counted a few times. The chain employs TRBV7-9 and TRBJ1-4; D perhaps matches TRBD1 (6 bases). V lost 5 bases and J lost 4, with 14 bases in between. Germline-derived CDR1 and CDR2 are SEHNR and FQNEAQ (reference sequence). This CDR3 contains 15 residues. As DNA, the CDR3 is TGTGCCAGCAGCCCAAATGGGGGGCTTAATGAAAAACTGTTTTTT. Translation: CASSPNGGLNEKLFF.